The 5 T cell receptor beta chains reported below all come from one sample, sequenced in a study of OX40 agonist ivuxolimab in advanced cancers. TCRdb's table, derived via immunoSEQ multiplex PCR, lists solely in-frame clones and lacks some. The sample lists roughly 24,000 clones, about 88% occurring once. The sequencing here drew on CD4+ or CD8+ T cells sorted from blood, taken in a trial of the OX40 agonist ivuxolimab. These receptors were obtained from an adult with an advanced solid tumor such as melanoma, head and neck, liver or kidney cancer.

The chain carries TRBV2 and TRBJ1-6, with D possibly TRBD1 on 6 matching bases. V was cut by 4 bases and J by 5 bases, with 9 bases left in between. Germline V CDR1 and CDR2: SNHLY, FYNNEI. The CDR3 is made up of 14 amino acids. The CDR3: CASSVNRDNSPLHF. DNA of the CDR3: TGTGCCAGCAGTGTTAACAGGGATAATTCACCCCTCCACTTT.

This sequence joins TRBV7-8 and TRBJ2-1; D perhaps matches TRBD1 (6 bases). CDR3 length: 14 residues. The germline V gene has CDR1 SGHVS and CDR2 FQNEAQ. The V end lost 5 bases, the J end lost 2 bases, and 10 bases lay between the germline ends. The CDR3 reads CASSLRDTYNEQFF. CDR3 coding DNA: TGTGCCAGCAGCCTCCGGGACACCTACAATGAGCAGTTCTTC.

The chain is built from TRBV10-3 and TRBJ2-3; 10 bases fit TRBD2. J was trimmed by 4 bases and V by 8 bases; bases with no gene match: 6. Germline CDR1 reads ENHRY; CDR2 reads SYGVKD. The CDR3 has 14 amino acids. The CDR3, as DNA: TGTGCCATCGGTCTAGCGGGAGTGGCAGATACGCAGTATTTT. Amino acid sequence: CAIGLAGVADTQYF.

CDR3 nucleotides: TGTGCCAGCAGCGTAAATTCAGGACAGGGAAAGAACACCATATATTTT. Its translation: CASSVNSGQGKNTIYF. This rearrangement joins TRBV9 to TRBJ1-3; 8 bases fit TRBD1. Per germline, CDR1 SGDLS and CDR2 YYNGEE. V shed 1 base, J shed 7 bases, and the junction held 10 bases outside the gene matches. This CDR3 comprises 16 residues.

This chain links TRBV29-1 with TRBJ2-7, with TRBD2 as a possible D gene (6 bases). CDR3 length: 12 residues. From germline, CDR1 is SQVTM and CDR2 ANQGSEA. Trimming stripped 3 bases from V and 5 bases from J, with 11 bases between. Written as DNA, the CDR3 is TGCAGCGTTGATCTCGGGAGCCACGAGCAGTACTTC. It specifies CSVDLGSHEQYF.